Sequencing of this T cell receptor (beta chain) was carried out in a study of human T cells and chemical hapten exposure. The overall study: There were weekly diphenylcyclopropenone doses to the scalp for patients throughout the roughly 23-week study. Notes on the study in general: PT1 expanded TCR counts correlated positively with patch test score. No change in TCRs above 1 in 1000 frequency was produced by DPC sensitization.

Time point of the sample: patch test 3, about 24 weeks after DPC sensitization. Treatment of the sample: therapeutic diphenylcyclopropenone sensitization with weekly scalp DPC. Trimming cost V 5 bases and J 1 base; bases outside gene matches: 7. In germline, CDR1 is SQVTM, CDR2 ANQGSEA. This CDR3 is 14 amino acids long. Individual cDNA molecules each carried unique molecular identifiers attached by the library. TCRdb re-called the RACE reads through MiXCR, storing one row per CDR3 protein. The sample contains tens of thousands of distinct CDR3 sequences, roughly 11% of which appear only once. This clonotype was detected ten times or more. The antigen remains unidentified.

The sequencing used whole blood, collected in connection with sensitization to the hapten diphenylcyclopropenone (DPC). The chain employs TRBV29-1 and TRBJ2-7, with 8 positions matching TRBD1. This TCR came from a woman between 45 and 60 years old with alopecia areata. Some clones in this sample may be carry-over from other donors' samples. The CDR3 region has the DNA TGCAGCGTTCGACCGGGACAGGCTTCCTACGAGCAGTACTTC. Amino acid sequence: CSVRPGQASYEQYF.